These T cell receptor beta chains were read from a single sample in a study of cytomegalovirus exposure and HLA in healthy donors. The protocol was immunoSEQ multiplex PCR, while the TCRdb copy is restricted to in-frame clones and leaves out a portion. The repertoire holds tens of thousands of clones, with around three quarters as singletons. Sample: PBMCs. The receptors stem from a male donor in good health and CMV-seropositive. The CDR3 runs from the conserved cysteine through the conserved F or W. The D gene is left open where the match is weak. Not all rows give a size; the values are once, few, many and, for expanded clones, a class.

cdr3_nt cdr3_aa clone_size v_call d_call j_call
TGTGCCAGTAGTATAGGACAGGGAGGAGATACGCAGTATTTT CASSIGQGGDTQYF few TRBV19 . TRBJ2-3
TGTGCCAGCAGCTTGGGCCGCTACAATGAGCAGTTCTTC CASSLGRYNEQFF few TRBV11-2 . TRBJ2-1
TGCGCCAGCAGCCAAGATAGGGGCTTTAATGAAAAACTGTTTTTT CASSQDRGFNEKLFF . TRBV4-1 . TRBJ1-4
TGTGCCAGCACCCTGAGGGGGCGCGGTTTTTCCGAGCAGTACTTC CASTLRGRGFSEQYF once TRBV7-8 TRBD1 TRBJ2-7
TGTGCCAGCAGCTTAAATTCTGACCCAGGATCGGAAGGCTACACCTTC CASSLNSDPGSEGYTF once TRBV7-3 . TRBJ1-2
TGTGCCAGCTCACCAGGGACTACCTCCGGAGAGCAGTACTTC CASSPGTTSGEQYF . TRBV18 TRBD2 TRBJ2-7
TGTGCCAGCAGTTACTCCTGGAACACTGAAGCTTTCTTT CASSYSWNTEAFF . TRBV6-5 . TRBJ1-1
TGTGCCAGCAGCCCTGGACTCCTGACAGATACGCAGTATTTT CASSPGLLTDTQYF . TRBV13 . TRBJ2-3
TGTGCCAGCAGCTTAGTAGCTGGGGGCCAAACTGAAGCTTTCTTT CASSLVAGGQTEAFF . TRBV7-9 . TRBJ1-1
TGTGCCAGCAGCGCTAGCGGGGGACACCAAGAGACCCAGTACTTC CASSASGGHQETQYF few TRBV9 TRBD2 TRBJ2-5
TGTGCCAGCAGCGCTTCGATGGGGACTGAGGGCTACACCTTC CASSASMGTEGYTF . TRBV7-2 . TRBJ1-2
TGTGCCACCAGTCCTTGGGCAGGGGGCCTTGGAGAGACCCAGTACTTC CATSPWAGGLGETQYF . TRBV15 TRBD1 TRBJ2-5
TGTGCCAGCACACCTTCACGACTAGCGGGCCAAGAGACCCAGTACTTC CASTPSRLAGQETQYF once TRBV4-2 TRBD2 TRBJ2-5
TGTGCCAGCAGGGGCGGCTCGGGAGGTTCCTACTACGAGCAGTACTTC CASRGGSGGSYYEQYF . TRBV6-6 TRBD2 TRBJ2-7
TGTGCCAGCGCCCCGCAGGGGGCAGCCACTGAAGCTTTCTTT CASAPQGAATEAFF . TRBV6-1 TRBD1 TRBJ1-1
TGTGCCAGCAGTCCGGACAGGGGGCGGGAAAAACTGTTTTTT CASSPDRGREKLFF . TRBV27 TRBD1 TRBJ1-4
TGTGCCAGCAGCGTACTAGCGGGAGGTGCAAATGAGCAGTTCTTC CASSVLAGGANEQFF . TRBV6-6 TRBD2 TRBJ2-1
TGTGCCAGCACCTTCTTGGGGGCGAACAATGAGCAGTTCTTC CASTFLGANNEQFF . TRBV6-5 . TRBJ2-1
TGTGCCAGCTCACCACGACAAGAATTTGACACCATATATTTT CASSPRQEFDTIYF few TRBV18 . TRBJ1-3
TGTGCCAGCAGCGTAGTGGGGGGGGCCCGCACCGGGGAGCTGTTTTTT CASSVVGGARTGELFF few TRBV9 . TRBJ2-2
TGTGCCAGCTCACCGGAGGGCGGGAGATCACCCCTCCACTTT CASSPEGGRSPLHF . TRBV18 . TRBJ1-6